The 24 T cell receptor beta chains in this list originate from one sample, sequenced in a study of blood T cell repertoires in COVID-19. Method: immunoSEQ multiplex PCR; TCRdb's copy keeps in-frame clones and lacks some. The top ten clones hold less than 4% of a sample with roughly 280,000 clones, approximately 90% of them seen once. Material: peripheral blood. The receptors originated from a young man with active or convalescent COVID-19.

This sequence joins TRBV27 and TRBJ1-6; 11 nucleotides align to TRBD1. V dropped 5 bases and J dropped 8; count of bases not matched to a gene: 5. In germline, CDR1 is MNHEY, CDR2 SMNVEV (reference sequence). This CDR3 contains 15 residues. CDR3 bases: TGTGCCAGCAGTCCGGGGACAGGGGGGGATTCACCCCTCCACTTT. Translated: CASSPGTGGDSPLHF.

The chain combines TRBV6-5 with TRBJ1-3; 9 bases align to TRBD1. After removal of 10 bases from V and 1 base from J, the junction contained 8 bases not matched to a gene. This CDR3 is 15 amino acids long. Per germline, CDR1 MNHEY and CDR2 SVGAGI. The CDR3 nucleotides read TGTGCCACCCCGTCGGACAGGGGTTCTGGAAACACCATATATTTT. Amino acid sequence: CATPSDRGSGNTIYF.

The chain has TRBV5-1 and TRBJ1-1; a possible D gene is TRBD1 (5 bases). The CDR3 loop spans 14 amino acids. The V end was cut by 4 bases, the J end by 3 bases, with 13 bases between. Germline values: CDR1 SGHRS, CDR2 YFSETQ. DNA of the CDR3: TGCGCCAGCAGCAGGACAAGGGACTACACTGAAGCTTTCTTT. This translates into CASSRTRDYTEAFF.

Of note for this clone: Other DNA sequences within the sample encode an identical CDR3. The CDR3 DNA follows: TGTGCCAGCAGTGAAGACAGGGGTAATGAAAAACTGTTTTTT. Translation: CASSEDRGNEKLFF. The chain joins TRBV2 to TRBJ1-4, with TRBD1 matching 7 bases. J was trimmed by 4 bases and V by 1 base; bases with no gene match: 0. This CDR3 region has 14 residues. From germline, CDR1 is SNHLY and CDR2 FYNNEI.

The chain recombines TRBV3-1 (or the pseudogene TRBV3-2) with TRBJ1-1; TRBD1 agrees at 7 bases. The CDR3 length is 14 residues. The V gene end was trimmed by 8 bases and the J gene end by 0 bases; junction bases not matched to a gene: 6. The germline V gene encodes CDR1 LGHDT and CDR2 YNNKEL (reference sequence). The CDR3 protein is CASSDRAMNTEAFF. The CDR3 DNA is TGTGCCAGCTCCGACAGGGCCATGAACACTGAAGCTTTCTTT.

This chain joins TRBV7-9 and TRBJ2-7; D is possibly TRBD2 (5 bases). CDR3 length equals 12 residues. Deletions cut 6 bases from V and 5 bases from J, with 11 bases between. Germline V gives CDR1 SEHNR, CDR2 FQNEAQ (reference sequence). CDR3 sequence: CASRLDWDEQYF. The DNA for the CDR3 is TGTGCCAGCAGACTGGACTGGGACGAGCAGTACTTC.

The J gene is TRBJ1-1, the V gene TRBV18; the D gene is possibly TRBD1 (6 bases). CDR1 KGHSH and CDR2 LQKENI come from the germline V gene. The CDR3 is 11 amino acids. V was trimmed by 8 bases and J by 8 bases, leaving 12 bases between them. Written as DNA, the CDR3 is TGTGCCAGCCGAGAAACAGGGGAAGCTTTCTTT. Its protein product is CASRETGEAFF.

The rearrangement links TRBV30 to TRBJ2-4; TRBD2 might be the D (5 bases). The CDR3 extends over 15 amino acids. Trimming pared 0 bases from V and 1 base from J, leaving 10 bases between. Germline loops: CDR1 GTSNPN, CDR2 SVGIG (reference sequence). The CDR3 reads CAWSVDPGAKNIQYF. The CDR3 DNA reads as TGTGCCTGGAGTGTGGACCCGGGGGCCAAAAACATTCAGTACTTC.

V is TRBV3-1 (or the pseudogene TRBV3-2) and J is TRBJ2-5; the match to TRBD1 covers 9 bases. The CDR3 extends over 13 amino acids. The germline CDR1 and CDR2 sequences are LGHDT and YNNKEL (reference sequence). The ends lost 5 bases at V and 7 bases at J; junction bases unmatched: 5. CDR3 protein: CASSGQGSVTQYF. Written as DNA, the CDR3 is TGTGCCAGCAGCGGACAGGGGTCGGTGACCCAGTACTTC.

This clone appeared once. The chain employs TRBV13 and TRBJ1-6; 11 positions match TRBD1. Germline CDR1 and CDR2: PRHDT and FYEKMQ (reference sequence). This CDR3 is built from 21 residues. Losses at the gene ends were 4 bases for V and 0 bases for J; bases not matched to a gene: 14. CDR3 coding DNA: TGTGCCAGCAGCTCCTACGGGGGGACAGGGGGTTCGAGCTCCTATAATTCACCCCTCCACTTT. As protein: CASSSYGGTGGSSSYNSPLHF.

This rearrangement joins TRBV9 to TRBJ2-5; 9 nucleotides align to TRBD1. Germline CDR1 is SGDLS and CDR2 is YYNGEE. The CDR3 has 15 amino acids. The V gene end was trimmed by 0 bases and the J gene end by 8 bases; junction bases not matched to a gene: 8. CDR3 in amino acids: CASSVAPDRGETQYF. The CDR3 nucleotides read TGTGCCAGCAGCGTAGCCCCGGACAGGGGCGAAACCCAGTACTTC. Full variable domain (outside the CDR3, taken from reference TRBV9 and TRBJ2-5): DSGVTQTPKHLITATGQRVTLRCSPRSGDLSVYWYQQSLDQGLQFLIQYYNGEERAKGNILERFSAQQFPDLHSELNLSSLELGDSALYFCASSVAPDRGETQYFGPGTRLLVL.

This clone appeared a few times. The J gene is TRBJ2-3, the V gene TRBV3-1 (or the pseudogene TRBV3-2); TRBD2 is a possible D gene (6 bases). Trimming cost V 4 bases and J 0 bases, with 20 bases left between them. This CDR3 is built from 18 residues. The germline gives CDR1 LGHDT, CDR2 YNNKEL (reference sequence). The CDR3 loop reads CASSPDPRERASTDTQYF. The CDR3 DNA reads TGTGCCAGCAGCCCTGATCCGAGAGAGCGGGCGAGCACAGATACGCAGTATTTT.

This sequence joins TRBV27 and TRBJ1-3; weak D call: TRBD1 (5 bases). The germline V and J ends were trimmed by 8 bases and 0 bases, with 14 bases remaining between them. The CDR3 is 15 residues long. Germline assignment: CDR1 MNHEY and CDR2 SMNVEV (reference sequence). CDR3 in DNA: TGTGCCAGCGGGACTTATACGGTCTCTGGAAACACCATATATTTT. Encoded protein: CASGTYTVSGNTIYF.

The rearrangement uses TRBV9 and TRBJ2-3; unclear D gene. Germline-derived CDR1 and CDR2 are SGDLS and YYNGEE. The CDR3 consists of 12 residues. V was cut by 3 bases and J by 5 bases, with 7 bases left in between. CDR3 nucleotides: TGTGCCAGCAGCGGCTTAGAAGATACGCAGTATTTT. It is translated as CASSGLEDTQYF.

V is TRBV5-1 and J is TRBJ2-3, with unresolved D. The CDR3 is 14 residues long. Trimming shortened V by 0 bases and J by 3 bases, and 8 bases separated the two germline ends. From germline, CDR1 is SGHRS and CDR2 YFSETQ. CDR3 in DNA: TGCGCCAGCAGCTTGGCCACTTGGACAGATACGCAGTATTTT. Amino acid sequence: CASSLATWTDTQYF.

This CDR3 is CASNSTGVGYGYTF. In DNA form, the CDR3 reads TGTGCCAGCAACTCAACAGGGGTAGGCTATGGCTACACCTTC. This sequence joins TRBV27 and TRBJ1-2; 7 positions match TRBD1. V shed 7 bases, J shed 4 bases, and the junction held 9 bases outside the gene matches. This CDR3 comprises 14 residues. The germline V gene encodes CDR1 MNHEY and CDR2 SMNVEV (reference sequence).

The CDR3 DNA reads as TGTGCCAGCTCCCCTCTTGGAGGGGGCGGGGACCCTCTGCAGACCCAGTACTTC. Its translation is CASSPLGGGGDPLQTQYF. The chain combines TRBV18 with TRBJ2-5, with a possible D match to TRBD1 (7 bases). V was clipped by 6 bases and J by 6 bases, with 29 bases between them. Germline V gene sequence: CDR1 KGHSH, CDR2 LQKENI. The length of the CDR3 is 18 residues.

This chain connects TRBV4-3 to TRBJ2-5; TRBD2 is a possible D gene (5 bases). This CDR3 comprises 15 residues. The V and J ends lost 4 bases and 4 bases respectively, with 16 bases between them. Germline CDR1 and CDR2: LGHNA and YSLEER. CDR3 amino acids: CASSPSPQAVETQYF. CDR3 in DNA: TGCGCCAGCAGCCCCTCCCCCCAAGCGGTAGAGACCCAGTACTTC.

The chain uses TRBV11-1 and TRBJ2-2; 8 nucleotides agree with TRBD1. CDR3 length equals 15 residues. Per the germline V gene, CDR1 is SGHAT and CDR2 is FQDESV (reference sequence). V lost 1 base and J lost 3; bases outside the gene matches: 1. The CDR3 nucleotides read TGTGCCAGCAGCTTAGGGACAGGGTACACCGGGGAGCTGTTTTTT. Its translation: CASSLGTGYTGELFF.

The gene calls are TRBV5-6 and TRBJ1-2; D unresolved. The CDR3 has 12 amino acids. CDR1 and CDR2 from the germline V gene are SGHDT and YYEEEE. Trimming took 1 base from V and 6 from J, leaving 7 bases between them. Here the CDR3 reads CASSLSRDGYTF. The DNA for the CDR3 is TGTGCCAGCAGCTTGAGTCGGGATGGCTACACCTTC.

This clone was found once. J is TRBJ2-2 and V is TRBV2, with TRBD2 identical over 7 bases. Germline loops: CDR1 SNHLY, CDR2 FYNNEI. The CDR3 has 14 residues. J gave up 6 bases and V 6 bases, and 7 bases lay outside the gene matches. This CDR3 reads CASRTSSGAGELFF. The CDR3 DNA reads TGTGCCAGCAGGACCTCAAGCGGGGCCGGGGAGCTGTTTTTT.

J is TRBJ2-7 and V is TRBV28, with 8 bases fitting TRBD2. CDR1 is MDHEN and CDR2 is SYDVKM in the germline V gene. With V trimmed by 5 bases and J by 2 bases, 8 bases remained unmatched. The length of the CDR3 is 15 residues. The CDR3 sequence: CASSPPGGATYEQYF. The CDR3 DNA reads TGTGCCAGCAGTCCCCCCGGGGGGGCAACCTACGAGCAGTACTTC.

The chain couples TRBV11-3 to TRBJ2-7, with D possibly being TRBD2 (7 bases). The V end lost 5 bases, the J end lost 5 bases, and 16 bases lay between the germline ends. CDR3 length: 14 amino acids. Germline V gene sequence: CDR1 SGHNT, CDR2 YENEEA. The CDR3 coding sequence is TGTGCCAGCAGCCTAGGGGGGGGTACCGACGAGCAGTACTTC. The encoded protein is CASSLGGGTDEQYF.

This chain joins TRBV10-2 and TRBJ2-1; 10 nucleotides agree with TRBD2. With 2 bases clipped from V and 7 bases from J, the junction kept 5 bases outside the gene matches. Germline assignment: CDR1 WSHSY and CDR2 SAAADI. This CDR3 has 15 residues. This chain's CDR3 is CASSEPGLADNEQFF. CDR3 nucleotide sequence: TGCGCCAGCAGTGAGCCAGGACTAGCGGATAATGAGCAGTTCTTC.